Shown below are 9 T cell receptor beta chains from a single sample sequenced in a study of identical twins. MiXCR, applied by TCRdb to the 5' RACE reads, yields one record per CDR3 protein. Among about 250,000 distinct CDR3 sequences listed, 7.5% were seen once. These data also formed part of another study, on yellow fever vaccine responses in identical twins.

Sequenced: CD8+ T cells sorted from blood. All receptors come from a woman aged 18-29 years in good health.

In this sample, this clonotype turned up many times. J is TRBJ2-7 and V is TRBV29-1; 12 nucleotides align to TRBD1. The trim removed 3 bases at V and 2 bases at J, leaving 2 bases unmatched. CDR1 and CDR2 (germline): SQVTM, ANQGSEA. CDR3 length equals 14 residues. The CDR3 DNA is TGCAGCGTTGAGGGACAGGGGGCCCCCTACGAGCAGTACTTC. Its protein is CSVEGQGAPYEQYF.

This clonotype appeared a few times. The CDR3 DNA sequence: TGTGCCAGCAGTTTAGGTATCCGGGTCAACAATCAGCCCCAGCATTTT. Protein sequence: CASSLGIRVNNQPQHF. The chain carries TRBV12-3 or TRBV12-4 and TRBJ1-5, with unresolved D. The CDR3 is 16 amino acids. V lost 1 base, J lost 3 bases, and 13 bases lay in between.

The V call is TRBV19, the J call TRBJ2-7; TRBD1 might be the D (6 bases). CDR1 and CDR2 (germline): LNHDA, SQIVND (reference sequence). CDR3 length: 14 amino acids. Trimming removed 10 bases at V and 1 base at J, with 17 bases between. The CDR3 protein is CAISPGEGSYEQYF. Written as DNA, the CDR3 is TGTGCCATCTCTCCAGGGGAAGGATCCTACGAGCAGTACTTC.

The V gene is TRBV4-2, the J gene TRBJ2-5, with 13 bases identical to TRBD2. Germline V gives CDR1 LGHNA, CDR2 YNFKEQ. The junction had 6 bases not matched to a gene; V was cut back by 0 bases and J by 2 bases. This CDR3 has 18 amino acids. CDR3 bases: TGTGCCAGCAGCCAAGATCAACTAGCGGGGGGGCTTCAAGAGACCCAGTACTTC. It is translated as CASSQDQLAGGLQETQYF.

This clonotype was seen only a few times. The J gene is TRBJ2-1, the V gene TRBV7-8; D is tentatively TRBD1 or TRBD2 (6 bases each). The CDR3 is made up of 15 amino acids. Germline V gene data show CDR1 as SGHVS and CDR2 as FQNEAQ. Trimming pared 1 base from V and 8 bases from J, leaving 15 bases between. CDR3 bases: TGTGCCAGCAGCTTAGTAGGGGGGCCTAGCCATGAGCAGTTCTTC. Protein sequence: CASSLVGGPSHEQFF.

This clonotype was seen many times. The gene calls are TRBV6-2 or TRBV6-3 and TRBJ1-1; D uncertain. CDR1 is MNHEY and CDR2 is SVGEGT in the germline V gene. V was clipped by 8 bases and J by 0 bases, with 10 bases between them. This CDR3 comprises 13 residues. CDR3 in DNA: TGTGCCAGCCGCGGTTCCATGAACACTGAAGCTTTCTTT. As protein: CASRGSMNTEAFF.

This clonotype was counted ten times or more. The chain employs TRBV7-9 and TRBJ2-1; D is unclear. Trimming cost V 5 bases and J 8 bases, with 10 bases left between them. Per germline, CDR1 SEHNR and CDR2 FQNEAQ (reference sequence). The CDR3 consists of 12 residues. CDR3 region: CASSEDDHEQFF. CDR3 DNA sequence: TGTGCCAGCAGCGAGGATGACCATGAGCAGTTCTTC.

The J gene is TRBJ2-1, the V gene TRBV27, with 10 bases lining up with TRBD2. This CDR3 comprises 17 residues. Germline V lookup: CDR1 MNHEY, CDR2 SMNVEV (reference sequence). The V gene end was trimmed by 3 bases and the J gene end by 4 bases; junction bases not matched to a gene: 9. In DNA, the CDR3 is TGTGCCAGCAGTTTGTCTAGCGGGAGCGAGAGATACAATGAGCAGTTCTTC. It specifies CASSLSSGSERYNEQFF.

The chain is built from TRBV3-1 and TRBJ2-1, with 7 positions matching TRBD2. CDR1 is LGHDT and CDR2 is YNNKEL in the germline V gene (reference sequence). The V and J ends lost 0 bases and 1 base, in that order; junction bases with no gene match: 12. The CDR3 consists of 19 residues. CDR3 sequence reads: CASSQEGAGLLGSYNEQFF. The DNA of the CDR3 is TGTGCCAGCAGCCAAGAGGGAGCGGGACTCCTAGGGTCCTACAATGAGCAGTTCTTC.